The source of this T cell receptor (beta chain) is a study of OX40 agonist ivuxolimab in advanced cancers. Clones were sequenced by immunoSEQ multiplex PCR, and TCRdb holds only the in-frame ones, with some missing. The table records under 70,000 clones, about 85% of them present only once. This CDR3 comprises 13 residues. With 4 bases clipped from V and 7 bases from J, the junction kept 7 bases outside the gene matches. Germline loops: CDR1 SGHRS, CDR2 YFSETQ. The TCR originated in an adult with an advanced solid tumor such as melanoma, head and neck, liver or kidney cancer. The sample in question was CD4+ or CD8+ T cells sorted from blood, obtained in a trial of the OX40 agonist ivuxolimab. This rearrangement joins TRBV5-1 to TRBJ1-2, with 7 bases fitting TRBD1. This CDR3 reads CASSEGQLAGYTF. DNA for the CDR3: TGCGCCAGCAGCGAGGGACAGCTTGCTGGCTACACCTTC.